This T cell receptor beta chain appears in the sequencing data of a study of shared clonotypes between healthy human individuals. Study details: Donors had three CD4 naive, three CD4 memory, two CD8 naive and one CD8 memory plate apiece.

Findings of the study overall: The sole specimen, blood, was sampled, and tissue repertoires likely differ. What naive subsets generally showed was a larger estimated richness than memory subsets showed.

Points on this clone: Its target is unknown.

Profiled with immunoSEQ multiplex PCR; TCRdb holds only in-frame clones, not every one. The table lists some 1.5 million clones, around 97% of them singletons. V was pared by 10 bases and J by 6 bases, with 13 bases between. Germline assignment: CDR1 MNHEY and CDR2 SMNVEV (reference sequence). This CDR3 is 12 amino acids long. The chain combines TRBV27 with TRBJ2-4, with D unresolved. The sequence was obtained from a man younger than 45 in good health. Sequencing input: naive CD4+ T cells sorted from blood. Subset given: CD45RA+ positively selected. CDR3 sequence: CAIRAPGNIQYF. The DNA of the CDR3 is TGTGCCATCCGTGCGCCCGGAAACATTCAGTACTTC.